This T cell receptor (beta chain) is drawn from a study of blood T cell repertoires in COVID-19. As for the study in general: From T cells, B-cell-depleted T cells, or PBMCs came the material, which was cDNA or gDNA.

Original methodology: Cell counts per sample came from amplifying reference gene primers. Sequencing used immunoSEQ multiplex PCR; TCRdb keeps in-frame clones, though not all of them. V and J calls and clone size are given by that table; D and trimming were obtained from the DNA. The profile shows 200,000 to 300,000 clones, 84% of them singletons. Sequencing was done on a sample of peripheral blood. This clonotype was sampled from a man aged 35 to 55 who had recovered from COVID-19.

CDR3 region: CASSLNGRKTGGREQYF. The CDR3 nucleotides are TGTGCCAGCAGCTTAAACGGGCGGAAGACAGGGGGGAGAGAGCAGTACTTC. This chain links TRBV13 with TRBJ2-7; 9 bases are shared with TRBD1. V lost 2 bases and J lost 7; bases outside the gene matches: 15. This CDR3 has 17 residues. The V gene's germline CDR1 is PRHDT and CDR2 FYEKMQ (reference sequence). The full variable domain, in which reference TRBV13 and TRBJ2-7 provide the parts outside the CDR3, is AAGVIQSPRHLIKEKRETATLKCYPIPRHDTVYWYQQGPGQDPQFLISFYEKMQSDKGSIPDRFSAQQFSDYHSELNMSSLELGDSALYFCASSLNGRKTGGREQYFGPGTRLTVT.